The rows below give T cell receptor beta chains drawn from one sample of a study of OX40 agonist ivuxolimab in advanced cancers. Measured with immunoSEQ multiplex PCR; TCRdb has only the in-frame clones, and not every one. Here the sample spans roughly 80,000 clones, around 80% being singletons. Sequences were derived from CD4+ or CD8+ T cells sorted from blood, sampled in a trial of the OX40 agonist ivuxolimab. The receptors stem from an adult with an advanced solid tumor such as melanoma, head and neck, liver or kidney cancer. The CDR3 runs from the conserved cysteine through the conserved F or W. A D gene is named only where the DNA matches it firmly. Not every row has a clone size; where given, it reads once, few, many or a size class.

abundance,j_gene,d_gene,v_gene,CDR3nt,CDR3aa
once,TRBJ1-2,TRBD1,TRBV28,TGTGCCAGCAGTGCCCCGGGACAGGGGTACGGCTACACCTTC,CASSAPGQGYGYTF
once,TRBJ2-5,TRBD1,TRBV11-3,TGTGCCAGCAGCTTACTGGGACAGGGACAAGAGACCCAGTACTTC,CASSLLGQGQETQYF
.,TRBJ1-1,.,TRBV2,TGTGCCAGCAGGAGGGGGTCTGGAGCCACTGAAGCTTTCTTT,CASRRGSGATEAFF
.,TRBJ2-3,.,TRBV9,TGTGCCAGCAGCGTAGGGTTGGGACGGATCGTTTCTAGCACAGATACGCAGTATTTT,CASSVGLGRIVSSTDTQYF
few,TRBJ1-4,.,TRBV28,TGTGCCAGCAGTTCGTACAGGGAGACTAATGAAAAACTGTTTTTT,CASSSYRETNEKLFF
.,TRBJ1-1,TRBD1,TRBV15,TGTGCCACCAGCAGAGATCGGTTCGGAACAGGGGCTACTGAAGCTTTCTTT,CATSRDRFGTGATEAFF
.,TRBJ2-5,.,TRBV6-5,TGTGCCAGCAGCCGGGAGACCCAGTACTTC,CASSRETQYF
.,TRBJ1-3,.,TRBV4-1,TGCGCCAGCAGCCAAGATTCGGGAAACACCATATATTTT,CASSQDSGNTIYF
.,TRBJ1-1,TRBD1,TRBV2,TGTGCCAGCAGTGTACAGGGGTACACTGAAGCTTTCTTT,CASSVQGYTEAFF
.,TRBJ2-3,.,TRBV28,TGTGCCAGCGGAACGGGATTTAGCACAGATACGCAGTATTTT,CASGTGFSTDTQYF
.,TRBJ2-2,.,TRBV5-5,TGTGCCAGCAGCTTGGATTCCCTTTTGGGCCTGTTTTTT,CASSLDSLLGLFF
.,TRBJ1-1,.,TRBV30,TGTGCCTGGAGTGTAACAGGGATGGTCACTGAAGCTTTCTTT,CAWSVTGMVTEAFF
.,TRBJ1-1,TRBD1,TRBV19,TGTGCCAGTAGTAAAAGACCGGGACAGGGGGATCCTGAAGCTTTCTTT,CASSKRPGQGDPEAFF
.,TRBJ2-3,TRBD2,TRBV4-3,TGCGCCAGCAGCCAGGGCCTTGGGGGGGGAGTGGCAGATACGCAGTATTTT,CASSQGLGGGVADTQYF
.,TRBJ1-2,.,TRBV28,TGTGCCAGCAGCCAGGGGTTTAACTATGGCTACACCTTC,CASSQGFNYGYTF
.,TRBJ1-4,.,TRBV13,TGTGCCAGCAGCTCAGGGCGCGGTGAAAAACTGTTTTTT,CASSSGRGEKLFF
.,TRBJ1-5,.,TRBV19,TGTGCCAGTAGTTCGTCCGGTCAGGGGCACAATCAGCCCCAGCATTTT,CASSSSGQGHNQPQHF
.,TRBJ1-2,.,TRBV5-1,TGCGCCAGCAGCTTGGTGGATCCTGCTAACTATGGCTACACCTTC,CASSLVDPANYGYTF
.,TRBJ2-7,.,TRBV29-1,TGCAGCGTTGAAGGGGACGGAATTTCCTACGAGCAGTACTTC,CSVEGDGISYEQYF